One sample yielded the 18 T cell receptor beta chains listed below, sequenced in a study of blood T cell repertoires in COVID-19. The repertoire was sequenced with immunoSEQ multiplex PCR; TCRdb's copy has only in-frame clones and lacks some. Found here are approximately 170,000 clones, 84% of them singletons; the top ten hold 11%. The sequenced material came from peripheral blood. The receptors were gathered from a man between 65 and 80 years old with active or convalescent COVID-19.

This rearrangement joins TRBV6-2 or TRBV6-3 to TRBJ2-1, with 9 positions matching TRBD1. The CDR3 contains 14 residues. V was clipped by 6 bases and J by 5 bases; unmatched bases: 5. Germline lookup yields CDR1 MNHEY and CDR2 SVGEGT. CDR3 sequence: CASSPGQGHNEQFF. CDR3 DNA: TGTGCCAGCAGCCCGGGACAGGGACACAATGAGCAGTTCTTC.

This sequence joins TRBV2 and TRBJ1-5; maybe TRBD1 (5 bases). V lost 4 bases and J 3 bases, leaving 10 bases between the germline ends. The CDR3 covers 14 residues. Per the germline V gene, CDR1 is SNHLY and CDR2 is FYNNEI. This CDR3 reads CASSVRGFNQPQHF. CDR3 bases: TGTGCCAGCAGTGTCCGGGGGTTCAATCAGCCCCAGCATTTT.

The chain is built from TRBV18 and TRBJ1-4, with 7 bases fitting TRBD1. The trim removed 8 bases at V and 4 bases at J, leaving 7 bases unmatched. This CDR3 comprises 14 residues. Germline V gene sequence: CDR1 KGHSH, CDR2 LQKENI. The CDR3 loop is CASAPGQLNEKLFF. In DNA, the CDR3 is TGTGCCAGCGCCCCGGGACAGCTTAATGAAAAACTGTTTTTT.

Only one count was recorded for this clone. The chain employs TRBV7-2 and TRBJ1-6, with D possibly being TRBD1 (5 bases). Trimming cost V 2 bases and J 5 bases, with 10 bases left between them. Per the germline V gene, CDR1 is SGHTA and CDR2 is FQGNSA. The CDR3 is made up of 15 amino acids. The CDR3 nucleotides read TGTGCCAGCAGCTTATCCTCCAGGGATAATTCACCCCTCCACTTT. Translation: CASSLSSRDNSPLHF.

The rearrangement joins TRBV29-1 to TRBJ1-2, with unresolved D. Germline loops: CDR1 SQVTM, CDR2 ANQGSEA. CDR3 length: 13 residues. Trimming shortened V by 3 bases and J by 7 bases, and 15 bases separated the two germline ends. This CDR3 is CSVDEDLAGGYTF. DNA of the CDR3: TGCAGCGTTGATGAGGATCTGGCGGGTGGCTACACCTTC.

The chain uses TRBV4-3 and TRBJ1-5; the D gene is possibly TRBD1 (5 bases). V shed 0 bases and J shed 0 bases, with 9 bases lying between them. Germline V gene data show CDR1 as LGHNA and CDR2 as YSLEER. This CDR3 comprises 16 residues. The CDR3 region is CASSQETDYSNQPQHF. The CDR3 nucleotides read TGCGCCAGCAGCCAAGAGACAGATTATAGCAATCAGCCCCAGCATTTT.

The chain links TRBV5-1 to TRBJ2-3; 13 bases line up with TRBD2. In germline, CDR1 is SGHRS, CDR2 YFSETQ. With 4 bases clipped from V and 12 bases from J, the junction kept 11 bases outside the gene matches. The CDR3 covers 15 residues. DNA for the CDR3: TGCGCCAGCAGCCCGGGACTAGCGGGGTCTACAGTCCAGTATTTT. The encoded protein is CASSPGLAGSTVQYF.

The genes are TRBV27 and TRBJ2-7; 7 nucleotides align to TRBD1. With V trimmed by 5 bases and J by 4 bases, 11 bases remained unmatched. Germline-derived CDR1 and CDR2 are MNHEY and SMNVEV (reference sequence). This CDR3 is 15 amino acids long. CDR3 DNA: TGTGCCAGCAGTCGACCGGGACAGATGCGGTACGAGCAGTACTTC. This gives the protein CASSRPGQMRYEQYF.

V gene TRBV28 combines with J gene TRBJ1-5; D call uncertain. V shed 1 base and J shed 1 base, with 8 bases lying between them. Germline-derived CDR1 and CDR2 are MDHEN and SYDVKM. The CDR3 contains 15 residues. Here the CDR3 DNA reads TGTGCCAGCAGTTTATCCGGGGTCAGCAATCAGCCCCAGCATTTT. Protein: CASSLSGVSNQPQHF.

The chain carries TRBV11-2 and TRBJ2-7; a weak D match, TRBD1 (6 bases). Germline values: CDR1 SGHAT, CDR2 FQNNGV. Trimming left V 5 bases short and J 3 bases short, with 14 bases between. The CDR3 is 14 residues long. The DNA of the CDR3 is TGTGCCAGCAGCGGGGGCGAAAGCCTCTACGAGCAGTACTTC. Its protein is CASSGGESLYEQYF.

V usage is TRBV7-9 and J usage is TRBJ1-1; possible D gene TRBD1, 5 bases. Trimming took off 1 base at V and 6 bases at J, with 9 bases between the two ends. The CDR3 sequence is 13 residues long. CDR1 and CDR2 from the germline V gene are SEHNR and FQNEAQ (reference sequence). The CDR3: CASSLGGEAEAFF. The CDR3, as DNA: TGTGCCAGCAGCTTAGGAGGGGAGGCTGAAGCTTTCTTT.

This clone has more than one count but fewer than ten. The CDR3 nucleotides are TGTGCCAGCAGCCCACAGGTTAATAGCAATCAGCCCCAGCATTTT. Translating gives CASSPQVNSNQPQHF. The genes are TRBV6-5 and TRBJ1-5, with D perhaps TRBD1 (5 bases). Germline values: CDR1 MNHEY, CDR2 SVGAGI. This CDR3 has 15 amino acids. Trimming stripped 6 bases from V and 0 bases from J, with 12 bases between.

This clone was found a few times. The V and J genes are TRBV19 and TRBJ2-7; the match to TRBD1 covers 10 bases. This CDR3 is 14 amino acids long. The J segment lost 1 base and the V segment lost 10 bases, leaving 7 bases of the junction unmatched. Germline V gene lookup returns CDR1 LNHDA and CDR2 SQIVND (reference sequence). The CDR3 spells CATQPGQGSYEQYF. CDR3 DNA: TGTGCCACGCAACCGGGACAGGGGTCCTACGAGCAGTACTTC. Combining the CDR3 with reference TRBV19 and TRBJ2-7 gives the whole variable domain DGGITQSPKYLFRKEGQNVTLSCEQNLNHDAMYWYRQDPGQGLRLIYYSQIVNDFQKGDIAEGYSVSREKKESFPLTVTSAQKNPTAFYLCATQPGQGSYEQYFGPGTRLTVT.

This chain joins TRBV2 and TRBJ1-6; no firm D call. V lost 8 bases and J lost 10, with 12 bases in between. The CDR3 runs to 12 residues. From germline, CDR1 is SNHLY and CDR2 FYNNEI. CDR3 nucleotides: TGTGCCAGCCGGCGGGTAGACTCACCCCTCCACTTT. It translates to CASRRVDSPLHF.

The chain uses TRBV6-4 and TRBJ2-1; 7 bases fit TRBD2. The CDR3 extends over 14 amino acids. Per germline, CDR1 MRHNA and CDR2 SNTAGT. The J segment lost 7 bases and the V segment lost 2 bases, leaving 5 bases of the junction unmatched. The CDR3 sequence is CASSDGLAANEQFF. CDR3 nucleotides: TGTGCCAGCAGTGACGGGCTAGCGGCAAATGAGCAGTTCTTC.

This rearrangement joins TRBV27 to TRBJ1-4; the match to TRBD1 covers 8 bases. Trimming at V came to 5 bases and at J to 3 bases, leaving 8 bases not matched to a gene. This CDR3 is 16 amino acids long. In germline, CDR1 is MNHEY, CDR2 SMNVEV (reference sequence). CDR3 residues: CASSRRPGQANEKLFF. In DNA form, the CDR3 reads TGTGCCAGCAGTAGAAGACCGGGACAGGCTAATGAAAAACTGTTTTTT.

This chain links TRBV11-2 with TRBJ2-1, with 9 positions matching TRBD1. With V trimmed by 5 bases and J by 3 bases, 5 bases remained unmatched. Germline CDR1 and CDR2: SGHAT and FQNNGV. This CDR3 contains 15 residues. For the CDR3, the DNA is TGTGCCAGCAGCCCCGGACAGGGGAACTACAATGAGCAGTTCTTC. It translates to CASSPGQGNYNEQFF.

Concerning this clone itself: One end of the junction does not line up with germline, which may come from a read error. The chain recombines TRBV7-7 with TRBJ2-1; 10 positions agree with TRBD2. The CDR3 consists of 16 residues. CDR1 and CDR2 (germline): SSHAT, FNYEAQ (reference sequence). The DNA for the CDR3 is TGTGCTAGCAGCTTATCCGGGACTAGCGTGGTGAATGAGCAGTTCTTC. Protein sequence: CASSLSGTSVVNEQFF.